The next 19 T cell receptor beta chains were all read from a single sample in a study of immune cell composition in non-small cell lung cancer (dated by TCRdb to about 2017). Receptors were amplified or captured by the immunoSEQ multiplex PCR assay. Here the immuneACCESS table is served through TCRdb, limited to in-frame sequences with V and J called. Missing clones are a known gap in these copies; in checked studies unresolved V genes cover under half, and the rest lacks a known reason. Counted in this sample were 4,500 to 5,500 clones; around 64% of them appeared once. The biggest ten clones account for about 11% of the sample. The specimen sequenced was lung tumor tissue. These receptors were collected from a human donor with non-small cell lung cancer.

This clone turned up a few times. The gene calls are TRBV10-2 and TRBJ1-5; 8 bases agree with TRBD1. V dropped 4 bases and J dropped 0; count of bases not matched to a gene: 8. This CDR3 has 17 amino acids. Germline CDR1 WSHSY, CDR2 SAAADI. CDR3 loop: CASSADRVNFSNQPQHF. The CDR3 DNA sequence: TGCGCCAGCAGTGCGGACAGGGTGAATTTTAGCAATCAGCCCCAGCATTTT.

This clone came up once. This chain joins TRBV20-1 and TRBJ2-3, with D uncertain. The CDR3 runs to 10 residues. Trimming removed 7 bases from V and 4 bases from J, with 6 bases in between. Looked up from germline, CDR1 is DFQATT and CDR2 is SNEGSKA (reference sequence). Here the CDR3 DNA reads TGCAGTGGGCGGTCAGATACGCAGTATTTT. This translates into CSGRSDTQYF.

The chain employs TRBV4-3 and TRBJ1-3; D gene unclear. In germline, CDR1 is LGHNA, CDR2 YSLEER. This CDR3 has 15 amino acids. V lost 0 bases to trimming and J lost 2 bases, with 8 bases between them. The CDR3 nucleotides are TGCGCCAGCAGCCAAGATAACTACCCTGGAAACACCATATATTTT. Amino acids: CASSQDNYPGNTIYF.

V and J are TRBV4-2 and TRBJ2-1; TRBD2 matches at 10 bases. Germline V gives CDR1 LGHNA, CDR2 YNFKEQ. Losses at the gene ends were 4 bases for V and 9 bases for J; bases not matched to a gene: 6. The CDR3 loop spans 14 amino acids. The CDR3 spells CASSPSGSLGEQFF. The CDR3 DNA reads TGTGCCAGCAGCCCTAGCGGGAGTTTGGGTGAGCAGTTCTTC.

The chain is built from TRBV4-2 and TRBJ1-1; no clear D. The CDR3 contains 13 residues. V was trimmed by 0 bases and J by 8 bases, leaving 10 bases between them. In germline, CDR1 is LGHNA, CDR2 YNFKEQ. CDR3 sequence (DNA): TGTGCCAGCAGCCAAGACGGGAGCCGAGAAGCTTTCTTT. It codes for CASSQDGSREAFF.

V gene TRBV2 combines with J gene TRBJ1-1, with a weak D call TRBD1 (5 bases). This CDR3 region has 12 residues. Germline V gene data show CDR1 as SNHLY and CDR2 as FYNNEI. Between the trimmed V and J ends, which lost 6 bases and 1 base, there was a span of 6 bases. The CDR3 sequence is CASRRGNTEAFF. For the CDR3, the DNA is TGTGCCAGCAGAAGGGGGAACACTGAAGCTTTCTTT.

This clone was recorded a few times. The DNA for the CDR3 is TGTGCCAGCAGCCTTGCTAGCGGGAGCGGAGAGCAGTTCTTC. Its protein is CASSLASGSGEQFF. The V and J genes are TRBV11-3 and TRBJ2-1; 10 nucleotides align to TRBD2. In germline, CDR1 is SGHNT, CDR2 YENEEA. The CDR3 is 14 residues long. Trimming removed 5 bases from V and 10 bases from J; junction bases left unmatched: 8.

Here the CDR3 DNA reads TGTGCCAGCAGTGCTAGTGGCAGAACAAACACTGAAGCTTTCTTT. Its translation is CASSASGRTNTEAFF. The rearrangement uses TRBV28 and TRBJ1-1; D gene uncertain. Germline-derived CDR1 and CDR2 are MDHEN and SYDVKM. With 5 bases removed from V and 2 bases from J, the gap between germline ends came to 15 bases. The CDR3 spans 15 residues.

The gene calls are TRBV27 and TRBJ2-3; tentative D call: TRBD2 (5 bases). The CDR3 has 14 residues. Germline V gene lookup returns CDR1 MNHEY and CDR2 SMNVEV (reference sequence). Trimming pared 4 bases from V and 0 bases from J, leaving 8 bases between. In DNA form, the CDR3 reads TGTGCCAGCAGTTATACGGGAAGCACAGATACGCAGTATTTT. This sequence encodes CASSYTGSTDTQYF.

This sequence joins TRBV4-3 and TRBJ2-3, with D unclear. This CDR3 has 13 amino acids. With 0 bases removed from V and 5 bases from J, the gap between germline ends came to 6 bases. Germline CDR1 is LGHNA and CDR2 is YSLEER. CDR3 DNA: TGCGCCAGCAGCCAAGAAACGGGAGATACGCAGTATTTT. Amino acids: CASSQETGDTQYF.

Written as DNA, the CDR3 is TGCAGCGTCCGACAGGGGGGCGAGCAGTACTTC. Translation: CSVRQGGEQYF. J is TRBJ2-7 and V is TRBV29-1; TRBD1 matches 9 bases. The CDR3 loop spans 11 amino acids. Germline V lookup: CDR1 SQVTM, CDR2 ANQGSEA. V was clipped by 6 bases and J by 6 bases; unmatched bases: 3.

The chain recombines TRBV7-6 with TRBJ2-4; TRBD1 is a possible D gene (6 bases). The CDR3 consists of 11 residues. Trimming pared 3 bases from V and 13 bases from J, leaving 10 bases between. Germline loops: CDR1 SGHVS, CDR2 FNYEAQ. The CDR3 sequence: CASSLTGRQYF. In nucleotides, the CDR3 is TGTGCCAGCAGCTTGACAGGCCGACAGTACTTC. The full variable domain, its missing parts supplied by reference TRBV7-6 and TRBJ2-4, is GAGVSQSPRYKVTKRGQDVALRCDPISGHVSLYWYRQALGQGPEFLTYFNYEAQQDKSGLPNDRFSAERPEGSISTLTIQRTEQRDSAMYRCASSLTGRQYFGAGTRLSVL.

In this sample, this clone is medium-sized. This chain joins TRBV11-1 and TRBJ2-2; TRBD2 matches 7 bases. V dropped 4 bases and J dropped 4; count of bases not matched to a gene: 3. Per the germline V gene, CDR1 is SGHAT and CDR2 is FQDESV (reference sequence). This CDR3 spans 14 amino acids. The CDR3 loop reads CASSWGRGTGELFF. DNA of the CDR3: TGTGCCAGCAGCTGGGGGAGGGGCACCGGGGAGCTGTTTTTT.

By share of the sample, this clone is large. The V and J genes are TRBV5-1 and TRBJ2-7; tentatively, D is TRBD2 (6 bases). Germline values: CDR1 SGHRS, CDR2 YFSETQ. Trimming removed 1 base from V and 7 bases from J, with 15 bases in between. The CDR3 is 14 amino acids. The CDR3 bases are TGCGCCAGCAGCTTGCTGGGGGGAGAGGGGGAGCAGTACTTC. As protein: CASSLLGGEGEQYF. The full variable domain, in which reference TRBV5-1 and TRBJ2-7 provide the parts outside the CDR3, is KAGVTQTPRYLIKTRGQQVTLSCSPISGHRSVSWYQQTPGQGLQFLFEYFSETQRNKGNFPGRFSGRQFSNSRSEMNVSTLELGDSALYLCASSLLGGEGEQYFGPGTRLTVT.

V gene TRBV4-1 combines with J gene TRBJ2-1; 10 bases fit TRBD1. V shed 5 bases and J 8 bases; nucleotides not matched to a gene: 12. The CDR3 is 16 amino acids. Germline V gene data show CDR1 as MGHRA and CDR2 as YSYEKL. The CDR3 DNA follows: TGCGCCAGCAGCTTCCAGACAGGGGGCGAAATCCATGAGCAGTTCTTC. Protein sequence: CASSFQTGGEIHEQFF.

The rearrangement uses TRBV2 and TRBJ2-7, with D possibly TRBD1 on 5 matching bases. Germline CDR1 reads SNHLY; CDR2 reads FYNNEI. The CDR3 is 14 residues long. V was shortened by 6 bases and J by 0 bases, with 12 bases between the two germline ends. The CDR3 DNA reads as TGTGCCAGCAGATGGGGCGAAGGCTCCTACGAGCAGTACTTC. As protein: CASRWGEGSYEQYF.

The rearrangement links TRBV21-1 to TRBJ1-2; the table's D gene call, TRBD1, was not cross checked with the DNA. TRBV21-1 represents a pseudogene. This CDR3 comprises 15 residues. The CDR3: CASSYDRGLGYGYTF. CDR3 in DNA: TGTGCCAGCAGCTATGACAGGGGGCTGGGCTATGGCTACACCTTC.

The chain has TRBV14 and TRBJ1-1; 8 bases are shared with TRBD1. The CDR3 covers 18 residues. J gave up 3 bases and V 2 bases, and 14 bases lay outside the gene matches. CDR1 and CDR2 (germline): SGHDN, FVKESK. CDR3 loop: CASSQPDRAAVWDTEAFF. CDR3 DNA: TGTGCCAGCAGCCAACCGGACAGGGCAGCCGTCTGGGACACTGAAGCTTTCTTT. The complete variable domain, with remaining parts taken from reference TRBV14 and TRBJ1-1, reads EAGVTQFPSHSVIEKGQTVTLRCDPISGHDNLYWYRRVMGKEIKFLLHFVKESKQDESGMPNNRFLAERTGGTYSTLKVQPAELEDSGVYFCASSQPDRAAVWDTEAFFGQGTRLTVV.

The CDR3 DNA is TGTGCCAGCAGCGCCCCAGGAGCGGGATGGACAGATACGCAGTATTTT. Amino acids: CASSAPGAGWTDTQYF. The V call is TRBV5-6, the J call TRBJ2-3; 7 bases are a match to TRBD2. Germline CDR1 is SGHDT and CDR2 is YYEEEE. This CDR3 contains 16 residues. V shed 4 bases, J shed 3 bases, and the junction held 11 bases outside the gene matches. The variable domain in full, completed from reference TRBV5-6 and TRBJ2-3, reads DAGVTQSPTHLIKTRGQQVTLRCSPKSGHDTVSWYQQALGQGPQFIFQYYEEEERQRGNFPDRFSGHQFPNYSSELNVNALLLGDSALYLCASSAPGAGWTDTQYFGPGTRLTVL.